This is a list of T cell receptor beta chains from one sample in a study of T cell repertoires in cytomegalovirus infection. These receptors lack a known antigen. TCRdb processed the reads anew with MiXCR; each CDR3 protein has one entry. The sample gives some 940,000 distinct CDR3 sequences, around 30% of which show up once; roughly an eighth is in the top ten. Sequenced here: cultured CD8+ T cells from PBMCs, sampled from culture after CMV antigen stimulation. These receptors were taken from a human donor in good health (CMV status not recorded). Some clones in this sample may be carry-over from other donors' samples. CDR3s include the opening cysteine and the closing phenylalanine or tryptophan. Each record gives: clone size, D gene, J gene, V gene, CDR3 DNA, CDR3 protein. D genes are given only for firm matches. Clone size is not always given. Where it is, it says once, few, many or a class for expanded clones.

clone size: .
D gene: TRBD1
J gene: TRBJ1-1
V gene: TRBV10-1
CDR3 DNA: TGCGCCAGCAGTGAGTCTCCAGGGGGCCGTGAAGCTTTCTTT
CDR3 protein: CASSESPGGREAFF

clone size: once
D gene: .
J gene: TRBJ2-5
V gene: TRBV27
CDR3 DNA: TGTGCCAGCAGTTCCTCAGGGCAGTTAGAGACCCGGTACTTC
CDR3 protein: CASSSSGQLETRYF

clone size: many
D gene: .
J gene: TRBJ2-3
V gene: TRBV6-1
CDR3 DNA: TGTGCCAGCAGTGTTCGGGACATCTACACAGATACGCAGTATTTT
CDR3 protein: CASSVRDIYTDTQYF

clone size: .
D gene: .
J gene: TRBJ1-2
V gene: TRBV6-5
CDR3 DNA: TGTGCCAGCAGCCTCCTGTTTCAGGGGAAGAACTATGGCTACACCTTC
CDR3 protein: CASSLLFQGKNYGYTF

clone size: few
D gene: .
J gene: TRBJ1-2
V gene: TRBV10-3
CDR3 DNA: TGTGCCATCAGGGAAAACTATGGCTACACCTTC
CDR3 protein: CAIRENYGYTF

clone size: few
D gene: TRBD1
J gene: TRBJ2-5
V gene: TRBV6-6
CDR3 DNA: TGTGCCAGCAGTCGCACAGGGGCGACACAAGAGACCCAGTACTTC
CDR3 protein: CASSRTGATQETQYF

clone size: .
D gene: TRBD1
J gene: TRBJ2-5
V gene: TRBV7-9
CDR3 DNA: TGTGCCAGCAGCTTGGACACAGAGGGGGCGAAGACCCAGTACTTC
CDR3 protein: CASSLDTEGAKTQYF

clone size: .
D gene: .
J gene: TRBJ1-2
V gene: TRBV20-1
CDR3 DNA: TGCAGTGCTAGCCTAACGGAGGAGGTTGTTTCCTATGGCTACACCTTC
CDR3 protein: CSASLTEEVVSYGYTF

clone size: few
D gene: .
J gene: TRBJ1-3
V gene: TRBV9
CDR3 DNA: TGTGCCAGCAGCGTTGCTGGGGTTGGTGGAAACACCATATATTTT
CDR3 protein: CASSVAGVGGNTIYF

clone size: few
D gene: .
J gene: TRBJ1-1
V gene: TRBV6-5
CDR3 DNA: TGTGCCAGCAGTTACCTTTCGGGGCGAACTGAAGCTTTCTTT
CDR3 protein: CASSYLSGRTEAFF

clone size: many
D gene: TRBD1
J gene: TRBJ2-1
V gene: TRBV7-2
CDR3 DNA: TGTGCCAGCAGCCGAGTAAGGGACAGATTTTACAATGAGCAGTTCTTC
CDR3 protein: CASSRVRDRFYNEQFF

clone size: once
D gene: .
J gene: TRBJ1-6
V gene: TRBV19
CDR3 DNA: TGTGCCAGTAGTTACACTCGGGAGTTGAATAATTCACCCCTCCACTTT
CDR3 protein: CASSYTRELNNSPLHF

clone size: .
D gene: TRBD2
J gene: TRBJ2-5
V gene: TRBV28
CDR3 DNA: TGTGCCAGCAGTTTATGGGGGAGCGGGGGACTCTTTCAAGAGACCCAGTACTTC
CDR3 protein: CASSLWGSGGLFQETQYF

clone size: .
D gene: .
J gene: TRBJ1-1
V gene: TRBV27
CDR3 DNA: TGTGCCAGCAATACGAGATCGAGGTCCGATGAAGCTTTCTTT
CDR3 protein: CASNTRSRSDEAFF

clone size: many
D gene: TRBD2
J gene: TRBJ2-1
V gene: TRBV11-2
CDR3 DNA: TGTGCCAGCAGCTCTAGTTGGGTAGCGGGGGGATCAATTACGGTCGATGAGCAGTTCTTC
CDR3 protein: CASSSSWVAGGSITVDEQFF

clone size: .
D gene: .
J gene: TRBJ2-5
V gene: TRBV7-3
CDR3 DNA: TGTGCCAGCAACTTAAACCTAGCGGAGACCCAGTACTTC
CDR3 protein: CASNLNLAETQYF

clone size: .
D gene: .
J gene: TRBJ2-3
V gene: TRBV2
CDR3 DNA: TGTGCCAGCAGTGAATGGGAACTAGAATTCGATACGCAGTATTTT
CDR3 protein: CASSEWELEFDTQYF

clone size: .
D gene: TRBD2
J gene: TRBJ2-1
V gene: TRBV27
CDR3 DNA: TGTGCCAGCAAACCTAGCGGGGGTTCAAACTACAATGAGCAGTTCTTC
CDR3 protein: CASKPSGGSNYNEQFF

clone size: .
D gene: .
J gene: TRBJ2-3
V gene: TRBV10-3
CDR3 DNA: TGTGCCATCAGTGAGTCGTTAAACAGGCGTTACACAGATACGCAGTATTTT
CDR3 protein: CAISESLNRRYTDTQYF

clone size: .
D gene: .
J gene: TRBJ2-7
V gene: TRBV19
CDR3 DNA: TGTGCCGGTAGTATAGGGCCAGGGTCATCCTACGAGCAGTACTTC
CDR3 protein: CAGSIGPGSSYEQYF

clone size: .
D gene: TRBD1
J gene: TRBJ1-5
V gene: TRBV2
CDR3 DNA: TGTGCCAGCAGTGAAGCGCTTCACCAGGGGGGCTTTTATCAGCCCCAGCATTTT
CDR3 protein: CASSEALHQGGFYQPQHF

clone size: .
D gene: TRBD1
J gene: TRBJ1-4
V gene: TRBV20-1
CDR3 DNA: TGCAGTGCTAGAGGGGAACAGGGGACTAATGAAAAACTGTTTTTT
CDR3 protein: CSARGEQGTNEKLFF

clone size: .
D gene: TRBD1
J gene: TRBJ2-3
V gene: TRBV4-2
CDR3 DNA: TGTGCCAGCAGCCAAGATCCTTTACAGGGGTGGATAGATACGCAGTATTTT
CDR3 protein: CASSQDPLQGWIDTQYF

clone size: .
D gene: .
J gene: TRBJ2-7
V gene: TRBV5-5
CDR3 DNA: TGTGCCAGCAGCTATCGTTATCAGGAGCAGTACTTC
CDR3 protein: CASSYRYQEQYF

clone size: once
D gene: .
J gene: TRBJ1-1
V gene: TRBV7-9
CDR3 DNA: TGTGCCAGCAGCCCAGGGGAGTCTATGAACACTGAAGCTTTCTTT
CDR3 protein: CASSPGESMNTEAFF

clone size: .
D gene: .
J gene: TRBJ1-1
V gene: TRBV5-5
CDR3 DNA: TGTGCCAGCAGCTTCGAGGGGGACGGATCCCCGGGAGCTTTCTTT
CDR3 protein: CASSFEGDGSPGAFF

clone size: many
D gene: TRBD2
J gene: TRBJ2-3
V gene: TRBV7-2
CDR3 DNA: TGTGCCACGGAGCGGGGGGTAGCGAGTGGTGCAGATACGCAGTATTTT
CDR3 protein: CATERGVASGADTQYF

clone size: .
D gene: .
J gene: TRBJ2-5
V gene: TRBV6-1
CDR3 DNA: TGTGCCAGCAACGGACTCGGACAGCTTCCGGAGACCCAGTACTTC
CDR3 protein: CASNGLGQLPETQYF

clone size: few
D gene: .
J gene: TRBJ1-1
V gene: TRBV27
CDR3 DNA: TGTGCCAGCAGTTTCGCCGCAGTCGAAGGGGAAGCTTTCTTT
CDR3 protein: CASSFAAVEGEAFF

clone size: few
D gene: .
J gene: TRBJ2-1
V gene: TRBV5-1
CDR3 DNA: TGCGCCAGCAGCTCCCTCCCCCACAAGGATGAGCAGTTCTTC
CDR3 protein: CASSSLPHKDEQFF

clone size: .
D gene: .
J gene: TRBJ1-1
V gene: TRBV7-6
CDR3 DNA: TGTGCCAGCAGCCCTAACAGGGATTCAGCTTTCTTT
CDR3 protein: CASSPNRDSAFF

clone size: many
D gene: .
J gene: TRBJ2-1
V gene: TRBV12-3/TRBV12-4
CDR3 DNA: TGTGCCAGCAGTTTAGAGGGGCCCTCCTACAATGAGCAGTTCTTC
CDR3 protein: CASSLEGPSYNEQFF

clone size: few
D gene: .
J gene: TRBJ2-1
V gene: TRBV7-6
CDR3 DNA: TGTGCCAGCAGCCCCCGGGACCGCTCCTACAATGAGCAGTTCTTC
CDR3 protein: CASSPRDRSYNEQFF

clone size: few
D gene: .
J gene: TRBJ1-1
V gene: TRBV7-6
CDR3 DNA: TGTGCCAGCAGCTTAAAGGAGTCGGACACTGAAGCTTTCTTT
CDR3 protein: CASSLKESDTEAFF

clone size: few
D gene: TRBD2
J gene: TRBJ2-1
V gene: TRBV9
CDR3 DNA: TGTGCCAGCAGCGTATGGTCGGGGGGGCGCAATGAGCAGTTCTTC
CDR3 protein: CASSVWSGGRNEQFF

clone size: .
D gene: TRBD1
J gene: TRBJ2-2
V gene: TRBV5-1
CDR3 DNA: TGCGCCAGCAGCTTCCCCCGGGGACAGCTGGGGACCGGGGAGCTGTTTTTT
CDR3 protein: CASSFPRGQLGTGELFF

clone size: .
D gene: .
J gene: TRBJ1-2
V gene: TRBV4-1
CDR3 DNA: TGCACCAGCAGGGGCGACAGTAACTATGGCTACACCTTC
CDR3 protein: CTSRGDSNYGYTF

clone size: .
D gene: .
J gene: TRBJ1-2
V gene: TRBV5-6
CDR3 DNA: TGTGCCAGCAGCCCTAGATTCGAGGGCCGGGCCAACTATGGCTACACCTTC
CDR3 protein: CASSPRFEGRANYGYTF

clone size: .
D gene: .
J gene: TRBJ2-7
V gene: TRBV12-3/TRBV12-4
CDR3 DNA: TGTGCCAGCAGTCGCGGGGGGACAGTGACCTACGAGCAGTACTTC
CDR3 protein: CASSRGGTVTYEQYF

clone size: .
D gene: .
J gene: TRBJ1-6
V gene: TRBV27
CDR3 DNA: TGTGCCAGCACCCTCGGGATGGACCATTCACCCCTCCACTTT
CDR3 protein: CASTLGMDHSPLHF

clone size: .
D gene: .
J gene: TRBJ2-1
V gene: TRBV12-5
CDR3 DNA: TGTGCTAGTGGTTTGGGCGGGGGCCGGGGGAATGAGCAGTTCTTC
CDR3 protein: CASGLGGGRGNEQFF

clone size: .
D gene: TRBD2
J gene: TRBJ2-2
V gene: TRBV20-1
CDR3 DNA: TGCAGTGCACAGACTAGCGCCAGAGCCGGGGAGCTGTTTTTT
CDR3 protein: CSAQTSARAGELFF

clone size: few
D gene: .
J gene: TRBJ2-7
V gene: TRBV7-9
CDR3 DNA: TGTGCCAGCAGCCCACAGACAGATACGAGCTCCTACGAGCAGTACTTC
CDR3 protein: CASSPQTDTSSYEQYF

clone size: .
D gene: .
J gene: TRBJ2-1
V gene: TRBV20-1
CDR3 DNA: TGCAGTGCCCACCTCTGGGGGGGGCCCTACAATGAGCAGTTCTTC
CDR3 protein: CSAHLWGGPYNEQFF

clone size: many
D gene: TRBD2
J gene: TRBJ2-3
V gene: TRBV7-6
CDR3 DNA: TGTGCCAGCAGCCAACGACCCGGGAGGACAGATACGCAGTATTTT
CDR3 protein: CASSQRPGRTDTQYF

clone size: few
D gene: .
J gene: TRBJ2-1
V gene: TRBV28
CDR3 DNA: TGTGCCAGCAGTTTATCGTCTGGCTTTAGAGACAATGAGCAGTTCTTC
CDR3 protein: CASSLSSGFRDNEQFF

clone size: many
D gene: .
J gene: TRBJ2-7
V gene: TRBV7-2
CDR3 DNA: TGTGCCAGCAGCTTAGGCGGCCGATTCTACGAGCAGTACTTC
CDR3 protein: CASSLGGRFYEQYF

clone size: few
D gene: .
J gene: TRBJ2-2
V gene: TRBV7-6
CDR3 DNA: TGTGCCAGCAGCTTAGGGAGAGAGTCGAACACCGGGGAGCTGTTTTTT
CDR3 protein: CASSLGRESNTGELFF

clone size: .
D gene: .
J gene: TRBJ2-1
V gene: TRBV7-6
CDR3 DNA: TGTGCCAGCAGCCCCCCGCACGGGAGCTCCTACAATGAGCAGTTCTTC
CDR3 protein: CASSPPHGSSYNEQFF

clone size: few
D gene: TRBD2
J gene: TRBJ2-1
V gene: TRBV27
CDR3 DNA: TGTGCCAGCAGTCCTTACCTCCGAGCGGGGGGGCTCCATGAGCAGTTCTTC
CDR3 protein: CASSPYLRAGGLHEQFF

clone size: many
D gene: .
J gene: TRBJ2-6
V gene: TRBV7-2
CDR3 DNA: TGTGCCAGCATTTGGGGAGCTGGGGCCAACGTCCTGACTTTC
CDR3 protein: CASIWGAGANVLTF

clone size: once
D gene: .
J gene: TRBJ2-5
V gene: TRBV6-1
CDR3 DNA: TGTGCCAGCCAACGTGAGACCCAACTCCAAGAGACCCAGTACTTC
CDR3 protein: CASQRETQLQETQYF

clone size: many
D gene: TRBD1
J gene: TRBJ1-1
V gene: TRBV11-2
CDR3 DNA: TGTGCCAGCAGAGCGGGACAGCTTAAATCCATGAACACTGAAGCTTTCTTT
CDR3 protein: CASRAGQLKSMNTEAFF

clone size: .
D gene: TRBD1
J gene: TRBJ2-1
V gene: TRBV18
CDR3 DNA: TGTGCCAGCGCTACAGGGGGCGACTACAATGAGCAGTTCTTC
CDR3 protein: CASATGGDYNEQFF

clone size: .
D gene: TRBD1
J gene: TRBJ1-6
V gene: TRBV14
CDR3 DNA: TGTGCCAGCAGCCAGCCGGGACAGGGTTCAACACCCCTCCACTTT
CDR3 protein: CASSQPGQGSTPLHF

clone size: .
D gene: .
J gene: TRBJ2-5
V gene: TRBV18
CDR3 DNA: TGTGCCAGCTCACCACTGTCTCGGACGGCTTACCAAGAGACCCAGTACTTC
CDR3 protein: CASSPLSRTAYQETQYF

clone size: .
D gene: TRBD1
J gene: TRBJ2-5
V gene: TRBV24-1
CDR3 DNA: TGTGCCACCAGTGATTCTACAGGGGGCCAATACCAAGAGACCCAGTACTTC
CDR3 protein: CATSDSTGGQYQETQYF